These 29 T cell receptor beta chains share one sample of origin, sequenced in a study of cytomegalovirus exposure and HLA in healthy donors. The PCR contained 60 Vbeta and 13 Jbeta primers. TCRdb's table, derived via immunoSEQ multiplex PCR, lists solely in-frame clones and lacks some. The data hold approximately 120,000 clones, with around three quarters observed a single time. Sequencing was done on a sample of PBMCs. The receptors come from a woman aged 50 to 65 in good health and CMV-seropositive.

This chain connects TRBV5-1 to TRBJ2-5; tentatively, D is TRBD1 (5 bases). This CDR3 is built from 15 residues. CDR1 is SGHRS, CDR2 YFSETQ, per germline. Trimming took 4 bases from V and 0 from J, leaving 13 bases between them. The CDR3 DNA reads TGCGCCAGCAGCCCAACCGCAGGGAACCAAGAGACCCAGTACTTC. This gives the protein CASSPTAGNQETQYF.

The chain is built from TRBV4-1 and TRBJ2-5; 10 bases agree with TRBD2. Near its end, the DNA agrees better with TRBJ2-7, so the J call may be wrong. This CDR3 contains 15 residues. Germline V gene data show CDR1 as MGHRA and CDR2 as YSYEKL. The CDR3 nucleotides are TGCGCCAGCAGCCAAGGGACTAGCGGTGCGTACGAGCAGTACTTC. Encoded protein: CASSQGTSGAYEQYF.

The J gene is TRBJ2-1, the V gene TRBV4-3; D not certain. CDR3 length: 15 amino acids. Germline values: CDR1 LGHNA, CDR2 YSLEER. V lost 2 bases to trimming and J lost 0 bases, with 8 bases between them. CDR3 region: CASSQSESSYNEQFF. The CDR3 DNA reads as TGCGCCAGCAGCCAATCGGAGAGCTCCTACAATGAGCAGTTCTTC.

The chain uses TRBV5-1 and TRBJ2-5, with 9 bases matching TRBD1. The germline gives CDR1 SGHRS, CDR2 YFSETQ. The V gene end was trimmed by 4 bases and the J gene end by 5 bases; junction bases not matched to a gene: 3. The length of the CDR3 is 13 residues. The CDR3 DNA follows: TGCGCCAGCAGCAGAGACAGGGGGGAGACCCAGTACTTC. Its translation: CASSRDRGETQYF.

This clone occurred once. This CDR3 reads CASSLTSGTTDTQYF. As DNA, the CDR3 is TGTGCCAGCAGTTTGACTAGCGGGACCACAGATACGCAGTATTTT. The V call is TRBV5-4, the J call TRBJ2-3, with TRBD2 identical over 11 bases. CDR1 SGHNT and CDR2 YYREEE come from the germline V gene (reference sequence). J gave up 2 bases and V 5 bases, and 4 bases lay outside the gene matches. This CDR3 has 15 amino acids.

The chain links TRBV6-5 to TRBJ1-2, with D hard to call. Trimming left V 0 bases short and J 3 bases short, with 11 bases between. The CDR3 runs 15 residues. Per germline, CDR1 MNHEY and CDR2 SVGAGI. The CDR3 region is CASSYSLPGDYGYTF. In DNA, the CDR3 is TGTGCCAGCAGTTACTCTTTGCCCGGGGACTATGGCTACACCTTC.

This chain uses TRBV9 with TRBJ2-1; 15 nucleotides line up with TRBD2. Germline CDR1 is SGDLS and CDR2 is YYNGEE. V shed 2 bases and J 4 bases; nucleotides not matched to a gene: 4. The CDR3 runs 17 residues. The CDR3 DNA is TGTGCCAGCAGCGTTGGGACTAGCGGGAGGAAGTACAATGAGCAGTTCTTC. It encodes CASSVGTSGRKYNEQFF.

The chain employs TRBV5-4 and TRBJ2-7, with TRBD1 matching over 11 bases. There are 14 residues in the CDR3. V was clipped by 3 bases and J by 7 bases; unmatched bases: 6. Germline loops: CDR1 SGHNT, CDR2 YYREEE (reference sequence). CDR3 protein: CASSSWTGGLEQYF. The CDR3 DNA is TGTGCCAGCAGCTCCTGGACAGGGGGCTTAGAGCAGTACTTC. Together with reference TRBV5-4 and TRBJ2-7, the CDR3 gives the full variable domain: ETGVTQSPTHLIKTRGQQVTLRCSSQSGHNTVSWYQQALGQGPQFIFQYYREEENGRGNFPPRFSGLQFPNYSSELNVNALELDDSALYLCASSSWTGGLEQYFGPGTRLTVT.

This clone was seen many times. The V and J genes are TRBV6-1 and TRBJ1-3; 8 bases line up with TRBD1. The germline CDR1 and CDR2 sequences are MNHNS and SASEGT. V trimming: 7 bases; J trimming: 7 bases; junction bases outside the gene matches: 9. The CDR3 length is 14 residues. The CDR3 bases are TGTGCCAGCACCCCGGGACAGGCCCAGAACACCATATATTTT. Translating gives CASTPGQAQNTIYF.

The gene calls are TRBV18 and TRBJ2-5, with D perhaps TRBD2 (7 bases). The V gene lost 2 bases and the J gene lost 1 base, with 14 bases spanning the gap. This CDR3 spans 16 amino acids. Germline CDR1 reads KGHSH; CDR2 reads LQKENI. In DNA, the CDR3 is TGTGCCAGCTCACCATATGGGGGGGCAGCCCAAGAGACCCAGTACTTC. Translating gives CASSPYGGAAQETQYF.

V is TRBV15 and J is TRBJ1-5; tentative D call: TRBD1 (6 bases). Germline assignment: CDR1 LNHNV and CDR2 YYDKDF (reference sequence). CDR3 length: 13 residues. V was pared by 8 bases and J by 3 bases, with 11 bases between. The CDR3 nucleotides are TGTGCCACCGGACAGCAACTCAATCAGCCCCAGCATTTT. Translated, it gives CATGQQLNQPQHF. The variable domain in full, completed from reference TRBV15 and TRBJ1-5, reads DAMVIQNPRYQVTQFGKPVTLSCSQTLNHNVMYWYQQKSSQAPKLLFHYYDKDFNNEADTPDNFQSRRPNTSFCFLDIRSPGLGDTAMYLCATGQQLNQPQHFGDGTRLSIL.

Only a few counts were recorded for this clone. This chain connects TRBV6-6 to TRBJ1-2; 7 nucleotides line up with TRBD1. The CDR3 consists of 15 residues. The V gene's germline CDR1 is MNHNY and CDR2 SVGAGI (reference sequence). J lost 2 bases, V lost 2 bases, and 5 bases had no gene match. This CDR3 is CASSYPGTENYGYTF. The CDR3 DNA reads TGTGCCAGCAGTTACCCCGGGACAGAAAACTATGGCTACACCTTC.

This chain connects TRBV4-3 to TRBJ2-7; D possibly corresponds to TRBD1 (6 bases). CDR3 size: 15 residues. Trimming took 1 base from V and 6 from J, leaving 16 bases between them. The germline gives CDR1 LGHNA, CDR2 YSLEER. The CDR3 DNA follows: TGCGCCAGCAGCCAAGCACACAGGGCTTTGGGCGAGCAGTACTTC. Its protein product is CASSQAHRALGEQYF.

This clone has just a few counts. The CDR3 reads CASSVEPGGGYTF. CDR3 bases: TGTGCCAGCAGCGTAGAACCCGGAGGGGGCTACACCTTC. This chain joins TRBV9 and TRBJ1-2; no reliable D call. Trimming removed 0 bases at V and 8 bases at J, with 11 bases between. Germline V lookup: CDR1 SGDLS, CDR2 YYNGEE. This CDR3 region has 13 residues.

The chain has TRBV5-1 and TRBJ2-1; the match to TRBD2 covers 9 bases. This CDR3 has 16 residues. Trimming took 4 bases from V and 0 from J; bases not matched to a gene: 5. Per the germline V gene, CDR1 is SGHRS and CDR2 is YFSETQ. CDR3 in DNA: TGCGCCAGCAGCCCGGAAGCGGGGGGCTCCTACAATGAGCAGTTCTTC. Its translation is CASSPEAGGSYNEQFF.

V and J are TRBV29-1 and TRBJ2-5, with TRBD1 identical over 8 bases. V shed 7 bases and J 5 bases; nucleotides not matched to a gene: 3. Germline V gives CDR1 SQVTM, CDR2 ANQGSEA. This CDR3 contains 11 residues. CDR3 region: CSGDRGETQYF. As DNA, the CDR3 is TGCAGCGGAGACAGGGGTGAGACCCAGTACTTC.

The J gene is TRBJ1-6, the V gene TRBV6-5; unclear D gene. This CDR3 has 15 amino acids. Germline CDR1 MNHEY, CDR2 SVGAGI. The ends were cut back, 10 bases at V and 0 bases at J, with 13 bases in the middle. The chain's CDR3 is CATTRRSSYNSPLHF. CDR3 sequence (DNA): TGTGCCACTACTCGACGGAGCTCCTATAATTCACCCCTCCACTTT.

The chain uses TRBV7-2 and TRBJ2-1, with TRBD2 matching 12 bases. The CDR3 totals 18 residues. V gave up 5 bases and J gave up 7 bases; unmatched junction bases: 15. CDR1 SGHTA and CDR2 FQGNSA come from the germline V gene. CDR3 in amino acids: CASSPRGPGLAGRNEQFF. CDR3 sequence (DNA): TGTGCCAGCAGCCCTCGAGGGCCTGGACTAGCGGGGAGGAATGAGCAGTTCTTC.

This clone is a singleton in its sample. One junction end disagrees with the germline gene, perhaps due to a read error. The J gene is TRBJ2-5, the V gene TRBV7-7; 11 nucleotides match TRBD1. Germline V CDR1 and CDR2: SSHAT, FNYEAQ (reference sequence). This CDR3 region has 17 residues. The CDR3 is CASSLVGTGGSQETQYF. The CDR3 DNA sequence: TGTGCTAGCAGCTTAGTCGGGACAGGGGGTTCCCAAGAGACCCAGTACTTC.

This clone is a singleton in its sample. The chain recombines TRBV5-4 with TRBJ2-7, with 7 bases aligning to TRBD1. This CDR3 has 16 residues. From germline, CDR1 is SGHNT and CDR2 YYREEE (reference sequence). V lost 0 bases, J lost 0 bases, and 6 bases stayed unmatched. The CDR3 DNA reads TGTGCCAGCAGCTTGGGGGGGACAGCCATCTCCTACGAGCAGTACTTC. The encoded protein is CASSLGGTAISYEQYF. Full variable domain (rest looked up from reference TRBV5-4 and TRBJ2-7): ETGVTQSPTHLIKTRGQQVTLRCSSQSGHNTVSWYQQALGQGPQFIFQYYREEENGRGNFPPRFSGLQFPNYSSELNVNALELDDSALYLCASSLGGTAISYEQYFGPGTRLTVT.

The V call is TRBV27, the J call TRBJ2-5; the match to TRBD1 covers 8 bases. The trim removed 1 base at V and 2 bases at J, leaving 0 bases unmatched. CDR3 length: 14 amino acids. CDR1 is MNHEY and CDR2 is SMNVEV in the germline V gene (reference sequence). DNA of the CDR3: TGTGCCAGCAGTTTATGGGACAGGCAAGAGACCCAGTACTTC. Translating it yields CASSLWDRQETQYF.

J is TRBJ2-7 and V is TRBV6-5; maybe TRBD1 (5 bases). Germline V CDR1 and CDR2: MNHEY, SVGAGI. Trimming left V 2 bases short and J 3 bases short, with 8 bases between. This CDR3 spans 13 amino acids. This chain's CDR3 is CASSYAQGYEQYF. CDR3 bases: TGTGCCAGCAGTTACGCCCAGGGCTACGAGCAGTACTTC.

In regard to this clone: One junction end does not reproduce the germline sequence, and a read error may be involved. This chain uses TRBV11-2 with TRBJ2-4; weak D call: TRBD2 (6 bases). CDR1 and CDR2 (germline): SGHAT, FQNNGV. The CDR3 length is 15 residues. The CDR3 DNA sequence: TGTGCCAGCAGCCTAGAGGGCGGGGTTGGAAACAGTCAGTACTTC. Translating gives CASSLEGGVGNSQYF.

This chain joins TRBV5-4 and TRBJ1-3; 8 nucleotides align to TRBD1. This CDR3 contains 14 residues. The germline V gene encodes CDR1 SGHNT and CDR2 YYREEE (reference sequence). Trimming at V came to 1 base and at J to 7 bases, leaving 4 bases not matched to a gene. CDR3 protein: CASSLYRGSNTIYF. CDR3 DNA sequence: TGTGCCAGCAGCTTGTACAGGGGGTCTAACACCATATATTTT. Combining the CDR3 with reference TRBV5-4 and TRBJ1-3 gives the whole variable domain ETGVTQSPTHLIKTRGQQVTLRCSSQSGHNTVSWYQQALGQGPQFIFQYYREEENGRGNFPPRFSGLQFPNYSSELNVNALELDDSALYLCASSLYRGSNTIYFGEGSWLTVV.

This chain connects TRBV7-2 to TRBJ1-2; 7 nucleotides match TRBD1. The CDR3 has 14 amino acids. Trimming at V came to 3 bases and at J to 8 bases, leaving 9 bases not matched to a gene. Germline V gene lookup returns CDR1 SGHTA and CDR2 FQGNSA. CDR3 protein: CASSFSRDSSGYTF. In DNA, the CDR3 is TGTGCCAGCAGCTTCTCCCGGGACAGTTCCGGCTACACCTTC.

With respect to this clone: Germline and junction disagree at one end, which may indicate a read error. The CDR3 is CASSQDRSGYHEQFF. Here the CDR3 DNA reads TGTGCCAGCAGCCAAGATAGGTCAGGCTACCATGAGCAGTTCTTC. The chain recombines TRBV14 with TRBJ2-1; D unclear. The CDR3 covers 15 residues. Germline values: CDR1 SGHDN, CDR2 FVKESK.

This chain links TRBV11-2 with TRBJ2-7, with 8 bases matching TRBD2. CDR1 is SGHAT, CDR2 FQNNGV, per germline. Unmatched junction bases numbered 5, after V lost 10 bases and J lost 6 bases. The length of the CDR3 is 11 residues. CDR3 in amino acids: CAIPGGGEQYF. The CDR3 bases are TGTGCCATCCCCGGGGGGGGCGAGCAGTACTTC.

V usage is TRBV28 and J usage is TRBJ1-5; 8 bases are a match to TRBD1. This CDR3 has 15 residues. Germline lookup yields CDR1 MDHEN and CDR2 SYDVKM. With V trimmed by 6 bases and J by 1 base, 5 bases remained unmatched. This chain's CDR3 is CASRSQGASNQPQHF. The CDR3 DNA follows: TGTGCCAGCAGGTCCCAGGGGGCAAGCAATCAGCCCCAGCATTTT.

DNA of the CDR3: TGTGCCAGCAGAACAGATAATGAAAAACTGTTTTTT. Protein: CASRTDNEKLFF. The chain couples TRBV2 to TRBJ1-4; D call uncertain. The CDR3 runs to 12 residues. V shed 6 bases and J shed 4 bases, with 6 bases lying between them. The germline V gene has CDR1 SNHLY and CDR2 FYNNEI.